A selection of T cell receptor beta chains follows, all from one sample in a study of T-cell memory formation after mild COVID-19. TCRdb independently ran MiXCR on the 5' RACE reads; one entry per CDR3 protein. This sample carries fewer than 110,000 distinct CDR3 sequences, 13% to 15% of them seen once, and the ten largest clones take 35% to 50%. The sequenced material came from PBMCs or a T cell subset sorted from them (not recorded which). The origin of the receptors is a man younger than 30 who had mild COVID-19 (a few samples of this study predate the infection). Cell type and time point are not known. CDR3s include the opening cysteine and the closing phenylalanine or tryptophan. Fields, in order: CDR3 protein, CDR3 DNA, V gene, D gene, J gene, clone size. D genes are given only for firm matches. The size field is filled for only some rows; it gives once, few, many or a size class.

CASSPGEVWTDTQYF,TGTGCCAGCAGCCCAGGGGAAGTTTGGACAGATACGCAGTATTTT,TRBV7-9,-,TRBJ2-3,-
CASSHGGGTDTQYF,TGTGCCAGCAGCCACGGGGGGGGCACAGATACGCAGTATTTT,TRBV7-8,TRBD2,TRBJ2-3,many
CASSLKLAGVPDTQYF,TGTGCCAGCAGCTTGAAACTAGCGGGGGTCCCAGATACGCAGTATTTT,TRBV7-8,TRBD2,TRBJ2-3,many
CASSANRASVEAFF,TGTGCCAGCAGCGCGAATCGAGCCTCCGTTGAAGCTTTCTTT,TRBV7-8,-,TRBJ1-1,many
CASSESRTGDTEAFF,TGCGCCAGCAGTGAAAGTAGGACAGGGGACACTGAAGCTTTCTTT,TRBV10-1,TRBD1,TRBJ1-1,-
CASSYGETGELFF,TGTGCCAGCAGTTACGGGGAAACCGGGGAGCTGTTTTTT,TRBV6-2/TRBV6-3,-,TRBJ2-2,few
CASSRLRGSGELFF,TGTGCCAGCAGCCGCCTGCGGGGATCCGGGGAGCTGTTTTTT,TRBV6-2/TRBV6-3,-,TRBJ2-2,many
CASSFTGVQPQHF,TGTGCCAGCAGTTTCACAGGGGTCCAGCCCCAGCATTTT,TRBV7-9,TRBD1,TRBJ1-5,-
CASRQDPPLGTADTDTQYF,TGCGCCAGCAGACAAGATCCACCCCTCGGGACGGCCGACACAGATACGCAGTATTTT,TRBV4-1,-,TRBJ2-3,-
CATSDAGEGRENLAF,TGTGCCACCAGTGATGCAGGGGAGGGTCGGGAGAATTTAGCCTTC,TRBV24-1,-,TRBJ2-5,-
CASSQDAGNYGYTF,TGCGCCAGCAGCCAAGATGCCGGGAACTATGGCTACACCTTC,TRBV4-3,-,TRBJ1-2,-
CASSLGPPPYEQYF,TGTGCCAGCAGCTTAGGGCCCCCTCCCTACGAGCAGTACTTC,TRBV11-2,-,TRBJ2-7,-
CSARDLGQGAWETQYF,TGCAGTGCTAGAGATCTGGGGCAGGGGGCTTGGGAGACCCAGTACTTC,TRBV20-1,TRBD1,TRBJ2-5,many
CASGLAGDFSF,TGTGCCAGCGGACTAGCGGGGGATTTTTCCTTC,TRBV12-3/TRBV12-4,TRBD2,TRBJ2-7,-
CASSATDRGEAFF,TGTGCCAGCAGCGCCACGGACAGGGGTGAAGCTTTCTTT,TRBV11-2,TRBD1,TRBJ1-1,-
CASSLDVEQFF,TGTGCCAGCAGCTTGGATGTCGAGCAGTTCTTC,TRBV5-6,-,TRBJ2-1,many
CATSREGGRITGELFF,TGTGCCACCAGCAGAGAGGGGGGGAGAATCACCGGGGAGCTGTTTTTT,TRBV15,TRBD2,TRBJ2-2,few
CASSNDWGSLNEKLFF,TGTGCCAGCAGTAATGATTGGGGGTCCCTAAATGAAAAACTGTTTTTT,TRBV12-3/TRBV12-4,-,TRBJ1-4,few
CSVRGAYNEQFF,TGCAGCGTTCGTGGGGCCTACAATGAGCAGTTCTTC,TRBV29-1,-,TRBJ2-1,many
CATKHRDGGQYF,TGTGCCACCAAACACAGGGACGGCGGGCAGTACTTC,TRBV7-9,-,TRBJ2-7,few
CSAGSSGSSYEQYF,TGCAGTGCTGGGTCTAGCGGGAGTTCCTACGAGCAGTACTTC,TRBV20-1,TRBD2,TRBJ2-7,few
CASSLQGIATEAFF,TGTGCCAGCAGCTTGCAGGGGATTGCGACTGAAGCTTTCTTT,TRBV5-8,-,TRBJ1-1,few